This TCR beta chain was captured in a study of blood T cell repertoires in COVID-19 (dated by TCRdb to 2020 to 2021). In terms of the full investigation: Samples from collaborators originated in the United States, Italy and Spain and spanned both the acute and convalescent phases of COVID-19. The material from the prospective study consisted of cDNA or gDNA derived from T cells, B-cell-depleted T cells, or PBMCs. The dataset comprised deeply sampled blood TCRbeta repertoires from subjects exposed to, actively infected with, or recovered from COVID-19. A freely available public database, intended as a resource for researchers studying the immune response to SARS-CoV-2, is where the repertoires were released. Samples were obtained from the ongoing ImmuneRACE study (first 160 participants) and from 1,200 or so subjects provided by 6 global collaborators. Nearly every sample came with metadata listing a de-identified subject ID, COVID-19 status, age in years and sex. Where available, HLA class I and class II types were obtained from metadata supplied by the sample provider rather than from assay-based typing. Beyond this particular receptor, the publication reports: Clinical and demographic metadata were provided uncurated, with the amount varying by source and participant.

V loses 3 bases of germline sequence and J loses 4 bases, and the interval between the two ends is 9 bases. The germline V gene encodes CDR1 MNHNS and CDR2 SASEGT. The CDR3 runs 13 residues from the cysteine to the phenylalanine. The retained sequence is limited to the CDR3, 39 bases, with the frame set at the first base. The immunoSEQ Assay, a bias-controlled multiplex PCR, was used to amplify TCRbeta CDR3 regions from genomic DNA. Turning to the authors' computational methods: The number of nucleated cells in each sample was estimated from the amplification of reference gene primers within the assay. Sequence reads were collapsed and filtered to measure the absolute abundance of every unique TCRbeta CDR3 rearrangement. Productive Simpson clonality was computed per sample as the square root of Simpson's diversity index over productive rearrangements. TCRdb holds this immuneACCESS table with in-frame rearrangements only. Some clones are missing; in checked studies, unresolved V genes explain under half, and the rest has no known cause. V and J calls plus clone size are reproduced from that table; the DNA served to infer D and trimming. For this sample the table gives some 220,000 clones, of which 84% were detected only once. 9.7% of the sample is held by the ten biggest clonotypes.

The collaborating institutions used their own protocols to collect whole blood in K2EDTA tubes. For TCRbeta analysis, collaborators shipped samples in one of three forms: frozen whole blood, isolated PBMCs, or DNA extracted from either of those sample types. Concerning this clone: The specificity of this receptor is unknown. There are no base qualities to consult, and no much larger clone falls within one base.

The chain was built from TRBV6-1 and TRBJ1-1; there is no confident call for the D gene. The clonotype comes from a man in his forties or fifties with active or convalescent COVID-19. Sample: peripheral blood. In nucleotides, the sequence is TGTGCCAGCAGTGAGCAGCGGGGCACTGAAGCTTTCTTT. This codes for CASSEQRGTEAFF.